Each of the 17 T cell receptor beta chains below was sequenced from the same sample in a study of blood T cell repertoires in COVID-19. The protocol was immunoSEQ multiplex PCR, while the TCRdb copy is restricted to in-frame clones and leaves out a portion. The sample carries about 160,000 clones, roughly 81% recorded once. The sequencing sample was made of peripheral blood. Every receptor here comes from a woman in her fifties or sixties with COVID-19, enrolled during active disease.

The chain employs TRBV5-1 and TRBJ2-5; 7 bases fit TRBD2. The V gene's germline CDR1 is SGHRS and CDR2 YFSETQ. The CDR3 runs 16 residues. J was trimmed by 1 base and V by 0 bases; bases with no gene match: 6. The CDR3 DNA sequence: TGCGCCAGCAGCTTGGGGGACTACGGTCCCCAAGAGACCCAGTACTTC. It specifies CASSLGDYGPQETQYF.

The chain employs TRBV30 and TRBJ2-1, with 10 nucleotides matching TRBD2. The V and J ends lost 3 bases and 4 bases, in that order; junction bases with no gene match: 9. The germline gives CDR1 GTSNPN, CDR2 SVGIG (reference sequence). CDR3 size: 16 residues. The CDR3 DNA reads TGTGCCTGGAGAGCGGGGGGGCCCTTTCGGTACAATGAGCAGTTCTTC. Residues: CAWRAGGPFRYNEQFF.

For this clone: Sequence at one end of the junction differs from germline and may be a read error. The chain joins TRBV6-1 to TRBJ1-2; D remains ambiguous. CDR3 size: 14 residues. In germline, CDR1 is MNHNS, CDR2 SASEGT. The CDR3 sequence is CASSEVGRTYGYTF. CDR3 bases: TGTGCCAGCAGCGAAGTGGGGAGAACTTATGGCTACACCTTC.

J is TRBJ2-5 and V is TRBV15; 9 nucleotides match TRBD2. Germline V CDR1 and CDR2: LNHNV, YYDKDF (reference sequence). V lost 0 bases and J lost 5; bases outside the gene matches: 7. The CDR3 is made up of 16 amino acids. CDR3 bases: TGTGCCACCAGCAGAGATCTTCCTAGCGGGGTTGAGACCCAGTACTTC. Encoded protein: CATSRDLPSGVETQYF.

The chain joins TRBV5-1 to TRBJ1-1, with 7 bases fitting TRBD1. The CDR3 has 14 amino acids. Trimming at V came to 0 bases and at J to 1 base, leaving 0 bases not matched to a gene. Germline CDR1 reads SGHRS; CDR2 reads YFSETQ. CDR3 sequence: CASSLGTGNTEAFF. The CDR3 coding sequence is TGCGCCAGCAGCTTGGGGACAGGGAACACTGAAGCTTTCTTT.

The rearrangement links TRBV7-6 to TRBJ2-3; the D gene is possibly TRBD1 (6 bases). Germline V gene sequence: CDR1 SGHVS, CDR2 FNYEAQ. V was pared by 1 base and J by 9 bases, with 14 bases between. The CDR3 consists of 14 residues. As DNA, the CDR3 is TGTGCCAGCAGCTTAGACGTTGTGGGGGCCACGCAGTATTTT. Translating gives CASSLDVVGATQYF.

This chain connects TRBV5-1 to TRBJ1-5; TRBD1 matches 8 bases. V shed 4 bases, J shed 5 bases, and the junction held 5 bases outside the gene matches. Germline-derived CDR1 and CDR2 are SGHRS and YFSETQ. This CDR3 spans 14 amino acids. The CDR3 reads CASSQGTGDQPQHF. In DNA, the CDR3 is TGCGCCAGCAGCCAGGGGACAGGTGATCAGCCCCAGCATTTT.

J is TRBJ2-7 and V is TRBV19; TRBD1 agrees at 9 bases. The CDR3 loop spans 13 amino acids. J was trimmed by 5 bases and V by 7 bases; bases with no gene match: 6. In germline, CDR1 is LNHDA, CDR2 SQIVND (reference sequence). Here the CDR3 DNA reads TGTGCCAGTATGGGACAGGGTATCAACGAGCAGTACTTC. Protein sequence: CASMGQGINEQYF.

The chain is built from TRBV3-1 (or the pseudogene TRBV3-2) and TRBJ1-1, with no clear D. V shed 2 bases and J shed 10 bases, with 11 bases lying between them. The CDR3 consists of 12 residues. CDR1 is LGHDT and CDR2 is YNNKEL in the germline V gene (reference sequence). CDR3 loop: CASSQPSGVAFF. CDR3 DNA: TGTGCCAGCAGCCAACCGTCTGGAGTAGCTTTCTTT.

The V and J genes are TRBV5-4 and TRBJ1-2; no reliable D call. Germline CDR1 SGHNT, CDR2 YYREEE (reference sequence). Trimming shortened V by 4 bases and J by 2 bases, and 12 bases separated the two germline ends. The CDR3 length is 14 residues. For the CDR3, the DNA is TGTGCCAGCAGCCCCATCGACAACAACTATGGCTACACCTTC. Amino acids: CASSPIDNNYGYTF.

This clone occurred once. This CDR3 is CASSENRGDFTEAFF. CDR3 coding DNA: TGTGCCAGCAGTGAGAACAGGGGAGATTTCACTGAAGCTTTCTTT. This chain uses TRBV2 with TRBJ1-1; 7 bases match TRBD1. The germline gives CDR1 SNHLY, CDR2 FYNNEI. J gave up 4 bases and V 3 bases, and 8 bases lay outside the gene matches. The CDR3 runs 15 residues.

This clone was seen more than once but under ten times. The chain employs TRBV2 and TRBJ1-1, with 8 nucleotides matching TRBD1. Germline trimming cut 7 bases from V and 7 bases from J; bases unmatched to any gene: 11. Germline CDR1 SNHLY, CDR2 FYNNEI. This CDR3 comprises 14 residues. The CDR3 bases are TGTGCCAGCACTGGGGGACAGGTTTCGGGTGAAGCTTTCTTT. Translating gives CASTGGQVSGEAFF.

The CDR3 sequence is CASSRTGYKDEQFF. CDR3 bases: TGTGCCAGCAGCCGGACAGGGTATAAAGATGAGCAGTTCTTC. The rearrangement uses TRBV6-2 or TRBV6-3 and TRBJ2-1; 8 bases line up with TRBD1. With 6 bases clipped from V and 8 bases from J, the junction kept 9 bases outside the gene matches. CDR1 is MNHEY, CDR2 SVGEGT, per germline. The CDR3 is 14 residues long.

CDR3 nucleotide sequence: TGTGCCTGGAGTCCCGGTCCCCTAGCGGGGGGCCAGAGTTACTTC. Protein product: CAWSPGPLAGGQSYF. This chain connects TRBV30 to TRBJ2-5; TRBD2 matches 11 bases. Germline V gene lookup returns CDR1 GTSNPN and CDR2 SVGIG (reference sequence). V shed 2 bases and J 14 bases; nucleotides not matched to a gene: 16. This CDR3 comprises 15 residues. The full variable domain, in which reference TRBV30 and TRBJ2-5 provide the parts outside the CDR3, is SQTIHQWPATLVQPVGSPLSLECTVEGTSNPNLYWYRQAAGRGLQLLFYSVGIGQISSEVPQNLSASRPQDRQFILSSKKLLLSDSGFYLCAWSPGPLAGGQSYFGPGTRLLVL.

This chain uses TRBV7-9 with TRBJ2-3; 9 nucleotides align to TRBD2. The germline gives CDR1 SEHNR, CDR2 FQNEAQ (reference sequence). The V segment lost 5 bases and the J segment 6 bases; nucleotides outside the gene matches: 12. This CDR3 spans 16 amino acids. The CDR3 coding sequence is TGTGCCAGCAGCCACGGGTTAGCGGGGGACGCCGATACGCAGTATTTT. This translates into CASSHGLAGDADTQYF.

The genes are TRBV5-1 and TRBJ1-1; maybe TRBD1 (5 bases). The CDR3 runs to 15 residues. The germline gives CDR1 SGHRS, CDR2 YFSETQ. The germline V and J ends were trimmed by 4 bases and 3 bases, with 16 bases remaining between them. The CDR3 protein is CASSTGGSGYTEAFF. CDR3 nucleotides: TGCGCCAGCAGCACTGGGGGGAGCGGTTACACTGAAGCTTTCTTT.

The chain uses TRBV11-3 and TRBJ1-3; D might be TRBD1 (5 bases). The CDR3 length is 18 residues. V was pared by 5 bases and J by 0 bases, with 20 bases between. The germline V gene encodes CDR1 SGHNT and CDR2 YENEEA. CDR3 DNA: TGTGCCAGCAGCGACTGGAGGGACGAACCTTCCTCTGGAAACACCATATATTTT. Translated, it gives CASSDWRDEPSSGNTIYF.